This T cell receptor beta chain is drawn from a study of blood T cell repertoires in COVID-19. Study as a whole: T cells, B-cell-depleted T cells, or PBMCs supplied cDNA or gDNA.

TCRdb's table, derived via immunoSEQ multiplex PCR, lists solely in-frame clones and lacks some. Altogether some 240,000 clones are present, around 90% being singletons, with the ten largest covering under 7.5%. The germline V gene has CDR1 MDHEN and CDR2 SYDVKM. The CDR3 runs 16 residues. V lost 3 bases to trimming and J lost 2 bases; unmatched junction nucleotides: 4. The specimen was peripheral blood. The V gene is TRBV28, the J gene TRBJ2-6, with 7 bases identical to TRBD1. The TCR originated in a man in his sixties who had recovered from COVID-19. The chain's CDR3 is CASSLVGGAGANVLTF. In nucleotides, the CDR3 is TGTGCCAGCAGTTTGGTAGGGGGCGCTGGGGCCAACGTCCTGACTTTC.